This T cell receptor beta chain originates from a study of beta chain features in type 1 diabetes. Whole-study findings and limits: It was not settled here whether HLA type affects TCRB rearrangement.

The CDR3 totals 13 residues. The trim removed 6 bases at V and 6 bases at J, leaving 6 bases unmatched. CDR1 and CDR2 from the germline V gene are SGHTS and YDEGEE. All of the sorted populations showed purity greater than 95%. This clone was counted only a few times. The antigen is not known. The investigators reverse transcribed all of the isolated RNA, so they sequenced expressed TCRB transcripts. Generated by immunoSEQ multiplex PCR, the TCRdb table keeps only in-frame clones and is missing some. The top ten hold about 0.015% of the sample, which has around 300,000 clones, approximately 10% seen once.

The V gene is TRBV5-8, the J gene TRBJ2-1; 7 nucleotides line up with TRBD2. The sequence came from a woman in her twenties or thirties in good health. The sequenced sample was naive CD4+ T cells from blood. The CDR3 nucleotides read TGTGCCAGCACCGCGGGACTACTCAATGAGCAGTTCTTC. As protein: CASTAGLLNEQFF.